The table lists the clone carrying this T cell receptor (beta chain) with a count of one. Its antigen is unknown. There are 11 residues in the CDR3. V lost 6 bases, J lost 7 bases, and 6 bases stayed unmatched. Germline V gene lookup returns CDR1 SQVTM and CDR2 ANQGSEA. This sample is drawn from a study of post-analysis software for immune sequencing data. cDNA libraries of TCR beta carried unique molecular identifiers. Input of about 0.9 to 10 million T cells yielded 400,000 to 550,000 cDNA molecules. In TCRdb, the PCR reads were re-called with MiXCR into one record per CDR3 protein. The profile shows 600,000 to 700,000 distinct CDR3 sequences, around 60% of them singletons. Points from the study as a whole: Samples prepared in the same batch strongly co-clustered by F measure. Multiple sclerosis patients had significantly lower normalized Chao1 diversity than controls. Patients used five TRBV segments, including TRBV5-6, TRBV5-1 and TRBV20-1, more often than controls.

The chain combines TRBV29-1 with TRBJ2-7; 7 nucleotides agree with TRBD2. The TCR originated in a girl aged 2 to 9 with multiple sclerosis. The sample taken for sequencing was blood. CDR3 residues: CSVHAGGEQYF. The DNA for the CDR3 is TGCAGCGTCCATGCCGGGGGGGAGCAGTACTTC.